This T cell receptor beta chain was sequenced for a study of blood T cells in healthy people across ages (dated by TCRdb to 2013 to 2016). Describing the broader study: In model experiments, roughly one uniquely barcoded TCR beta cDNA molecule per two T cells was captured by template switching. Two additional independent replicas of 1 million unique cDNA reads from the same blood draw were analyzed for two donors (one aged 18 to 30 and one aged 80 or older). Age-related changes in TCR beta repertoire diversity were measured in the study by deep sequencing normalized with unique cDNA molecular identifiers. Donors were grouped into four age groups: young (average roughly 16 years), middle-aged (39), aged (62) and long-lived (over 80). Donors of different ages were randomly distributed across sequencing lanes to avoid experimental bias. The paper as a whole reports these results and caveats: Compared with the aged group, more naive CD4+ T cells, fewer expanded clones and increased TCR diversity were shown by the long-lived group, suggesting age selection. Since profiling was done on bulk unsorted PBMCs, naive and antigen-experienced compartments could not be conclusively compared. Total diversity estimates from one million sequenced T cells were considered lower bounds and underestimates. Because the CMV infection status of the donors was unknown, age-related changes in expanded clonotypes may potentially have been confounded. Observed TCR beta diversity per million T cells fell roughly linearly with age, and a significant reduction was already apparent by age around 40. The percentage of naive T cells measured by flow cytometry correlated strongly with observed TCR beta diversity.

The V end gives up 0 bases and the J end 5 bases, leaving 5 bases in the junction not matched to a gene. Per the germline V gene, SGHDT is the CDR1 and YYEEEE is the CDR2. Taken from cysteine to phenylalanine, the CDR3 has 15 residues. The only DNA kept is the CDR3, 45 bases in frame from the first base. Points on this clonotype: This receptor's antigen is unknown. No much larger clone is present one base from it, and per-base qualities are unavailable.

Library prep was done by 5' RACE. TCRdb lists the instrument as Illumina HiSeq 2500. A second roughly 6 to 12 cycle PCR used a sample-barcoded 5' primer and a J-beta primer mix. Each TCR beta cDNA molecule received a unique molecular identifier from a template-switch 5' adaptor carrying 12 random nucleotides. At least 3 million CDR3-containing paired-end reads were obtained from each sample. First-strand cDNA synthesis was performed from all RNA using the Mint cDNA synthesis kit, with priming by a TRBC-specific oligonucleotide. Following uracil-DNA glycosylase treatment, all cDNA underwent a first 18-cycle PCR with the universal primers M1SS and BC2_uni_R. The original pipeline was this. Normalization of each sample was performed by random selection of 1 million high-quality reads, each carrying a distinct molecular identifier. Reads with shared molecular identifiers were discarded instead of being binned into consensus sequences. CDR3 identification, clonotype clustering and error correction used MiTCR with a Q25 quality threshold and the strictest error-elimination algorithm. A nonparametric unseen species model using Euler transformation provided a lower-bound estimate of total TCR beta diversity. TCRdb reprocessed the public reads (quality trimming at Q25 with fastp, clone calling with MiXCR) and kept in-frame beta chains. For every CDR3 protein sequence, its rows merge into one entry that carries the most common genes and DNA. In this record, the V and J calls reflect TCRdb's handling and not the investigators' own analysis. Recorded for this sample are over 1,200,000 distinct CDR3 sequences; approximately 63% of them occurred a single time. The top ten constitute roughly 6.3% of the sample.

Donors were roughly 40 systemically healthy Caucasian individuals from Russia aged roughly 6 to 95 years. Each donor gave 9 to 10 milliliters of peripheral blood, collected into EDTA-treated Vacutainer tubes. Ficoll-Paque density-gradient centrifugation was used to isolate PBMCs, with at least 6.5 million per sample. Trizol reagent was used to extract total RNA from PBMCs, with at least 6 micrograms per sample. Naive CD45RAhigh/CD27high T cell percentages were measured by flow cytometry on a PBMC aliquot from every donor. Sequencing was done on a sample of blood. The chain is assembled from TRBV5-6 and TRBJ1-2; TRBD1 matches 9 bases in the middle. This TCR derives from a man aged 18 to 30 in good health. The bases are TGTGCCAGCAGCTTGGGGGGGACAGGGACATATGGCTACACCTTC. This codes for CASSLGGTGTYGYTF.